The rows below give T cell receptor beta chains drawn from one sample of a study of cytomegalovirus exposure and HLA in healthy donors. TCRdb's copy holds only in-frame clones and misses some; the assay was immunoSEQ multiplex PCR. Among 95,000 to 130,000 clones listed, 8.5% to 10% were seen once. Sample: PBMCs. Every receptor here comes from a man aged 25-45 years in good health and CMV-seronegative. The CDR3 runs from the conserved cysteine through the conserved F or W. Fields, in order: J gene, V gene, CDR3 protein.

j_call: TRBJ1-1; v_call: TRBV2; cdr3_aa: CASSEVGGNTEAFF
j_call: TRBJ1-1; v_call: TRBV6-5; cdr3_aa: CASSYAGTGGRAFF
j_call: TRBJ2-7; v_call: TRBV10-3; cdr3_aa: CATKGQAFYEQYF
j_call: TRBJ1-1; v_call: TRBV7-2; cdr3_aa: CASNLGGALITEAFF
j_call: TRBJ2-7; v_call: TRBV30; cdr3_aa: CAWSPSDFSYEQYF
j_call: TRBJ2-7; v_call: TRBV11-2; cdr3_aa: CASSPQGTGFYEQYF
j_call: TRBJ2-1; v_call: TRBV6-5; cdr3_aa: CASSYDSSYNEQFF
j_call: TRBJ2-6; v_call: TRBV27; cdr3_aa: CASSLPGQGAPGANVLTF
j_call: TRBJ1-1; v_call: TRBV19; cdr3_aa: CASSRSLGGGTEAFF
j_call: TRBJ2-3; v_call: TRBV5-6; cdr3_aa: CASSLGHNTDTQYF
j_call: TRBJ1-2; v_call: TRBV29-1; cdr3_aa: CSPLRVSHGYTF
j_call: TRBJ2-1; v_call: TRBV19; cdr3_aa: CASQTTSERWNEQFF
j_call: TRBJ1-6; v_call: TRBV30; cdr3_aa: CAWSDRVVSPLHF
j_call: TRBJ1-5; v_call: TRBV19; cdr3_aa: CASSIDRDGNQPQHF
j_call: TRBJ2-7; v_call: TRBV7-2; cdr3_aa: CASSLQGQGIYEQYF
j_call: TRBJ1-1; v_call: TRBV25-1; cdr3_aa: CASSQGTAEAFF
j_call: TRBJ2-3; v_call: TRBV5-4; cdr3_aa: CASRISGGSTDTQYF
j_call: TRBJ1-1; v_call: TRBV7-9; cdr3_aa: CASSATGGSTEAFF
j_call: TRBJ1-2; v_call: TRBV5-6; cdr3_aa: CASSYQGWYGYTF
j_call: TRBJ2-1; v_call: TRBV7-2; cdr3_aa: CASSLEVLAGGYNEQFF
j_call: TRBJ2-3; v_call: TRBV15; cdr3_aa: CATSGQGTDTQYF
j_call: TRBJ2-6; v_call: TRBV28; cdr3_aa: CASSTPGQVSGANVLTF
j_call: TRBJ2-7; v_call: TRBV9; cdr3_aa: CASSVGTLAGSEQYF
j_call: TRBJ2-2; v_call: TRBV19; cdr3_aa: CASSMATGATTGELFF
j_call: TRBJ2-7; v_call: TRBV19; cdr3_aa: CASTPSGLSYEQYF
j_call: TRBJ1-1; v_call: TRBV4-1; cdr3_aa: CASSQEGGRGTEAFF
j_call: TRBJ2-3; v_call: TRBV6-6; cdr3_aa: CASSYGTADTDTQYF
j_call: TRBJ2-2; v_call: TRBV7-9; cdr3_aa: CASSLGRHPSTGELFF
j_call: TRBJ1-1; v_call: TRBV6-5; cdr3_aa: CASSYSGLMNTEAFF
j_call: TRBJ2-1; v_call: TRBV4-1; cdr3_aa: CASSSGLRLAGGKNEQFF
j_call: TRBJ2-5; v_call: TRBV27; cdr3_aa: CASTLRAGGIGETQYF